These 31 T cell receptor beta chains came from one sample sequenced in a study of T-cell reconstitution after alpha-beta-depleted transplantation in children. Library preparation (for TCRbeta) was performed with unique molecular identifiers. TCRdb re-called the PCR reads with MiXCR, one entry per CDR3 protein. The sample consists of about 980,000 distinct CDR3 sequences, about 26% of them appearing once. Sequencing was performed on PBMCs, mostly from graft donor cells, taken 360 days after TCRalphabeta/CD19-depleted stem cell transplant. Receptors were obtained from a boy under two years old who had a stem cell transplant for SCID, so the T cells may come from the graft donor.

CDR3 protein: CATSVRDRNEQFF. CDR3 coding DNA: TGTGCCACCAGTGTGAGGGATAGGAATGAGCAGTTCTTC. The chain employs TRBV24-1 and TRBJ2-1; D perhaps matches TRBD2 (5 bases). CDR1 and CDR2 (germline): KGHDR, SFDVKD. This CDR3 region has 13 residues. V lost 5 bases, J lost 7 bases, and 11 bases lay in between.

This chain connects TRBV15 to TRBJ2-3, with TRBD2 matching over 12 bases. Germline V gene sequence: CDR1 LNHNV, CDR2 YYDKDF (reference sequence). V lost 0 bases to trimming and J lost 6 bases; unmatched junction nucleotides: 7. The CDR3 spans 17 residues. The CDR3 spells CATSRDLASGGADTQYF. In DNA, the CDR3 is TGTGCCACCAGCAGAGATCTAGCTAGCGGGGGGGCTGATACGCAGTATTTT.

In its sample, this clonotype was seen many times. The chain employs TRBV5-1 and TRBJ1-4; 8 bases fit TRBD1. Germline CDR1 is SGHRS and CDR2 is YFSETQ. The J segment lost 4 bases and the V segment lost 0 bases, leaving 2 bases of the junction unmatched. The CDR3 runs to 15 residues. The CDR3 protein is CASSLGDRHNEKLFF. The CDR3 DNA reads TGCGCCAGCAGCTTGGGGGACAGGCATAATGAAAAACTGTTTTTT.

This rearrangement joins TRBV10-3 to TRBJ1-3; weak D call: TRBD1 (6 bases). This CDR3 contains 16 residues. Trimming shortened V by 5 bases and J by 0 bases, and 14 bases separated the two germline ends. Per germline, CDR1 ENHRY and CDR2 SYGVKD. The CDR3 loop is CAISKLQGTSGNTIYF. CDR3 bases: TGTGCCATCAGTAAATTACAGGGTACCTCTGGAAACACCATATATTTT.

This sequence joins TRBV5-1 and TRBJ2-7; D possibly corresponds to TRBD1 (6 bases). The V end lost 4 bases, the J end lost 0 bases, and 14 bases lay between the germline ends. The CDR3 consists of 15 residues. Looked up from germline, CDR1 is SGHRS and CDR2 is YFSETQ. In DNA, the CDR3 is TGCGCCAGCAGCACAAGGACAGTGGGCTCCTACGAGCAGTACTTC. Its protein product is CASSTRTVGSYEQYF.

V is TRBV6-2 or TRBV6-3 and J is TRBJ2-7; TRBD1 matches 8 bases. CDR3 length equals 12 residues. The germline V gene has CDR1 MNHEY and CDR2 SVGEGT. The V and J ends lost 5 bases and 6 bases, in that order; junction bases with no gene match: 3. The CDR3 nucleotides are TGTGCCAGCAGTACCACAGGGGGCGAGCAGTACTTC. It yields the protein CASSTTGGEQYF.

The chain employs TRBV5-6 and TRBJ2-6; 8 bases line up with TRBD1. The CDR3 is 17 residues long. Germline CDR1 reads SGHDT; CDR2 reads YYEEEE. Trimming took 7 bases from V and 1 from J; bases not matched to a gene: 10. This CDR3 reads CASGDRGQISGANVLTF. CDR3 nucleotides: TGTGCCAGCGGCGACAGGGGCCAGATATCTGGGGCCAACGTCCTGACTTTC.

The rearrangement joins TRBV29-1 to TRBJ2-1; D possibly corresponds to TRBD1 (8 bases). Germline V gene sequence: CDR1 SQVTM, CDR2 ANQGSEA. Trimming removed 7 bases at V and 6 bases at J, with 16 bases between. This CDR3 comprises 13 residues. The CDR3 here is CSARGLAANEQFF. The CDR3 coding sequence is TGCAGCGCCAGGGGGCTAGCGGCCAATGAGCAGTTCTTC.

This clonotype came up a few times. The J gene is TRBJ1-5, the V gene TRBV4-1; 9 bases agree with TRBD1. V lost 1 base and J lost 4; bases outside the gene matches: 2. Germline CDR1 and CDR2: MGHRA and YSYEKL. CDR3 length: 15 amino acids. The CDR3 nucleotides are TGCGCCAGCAGCCAAGTGGACAGGGGAAATCAGCCCCAGCATTTT. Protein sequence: CASSQVDRGNQPQHF.

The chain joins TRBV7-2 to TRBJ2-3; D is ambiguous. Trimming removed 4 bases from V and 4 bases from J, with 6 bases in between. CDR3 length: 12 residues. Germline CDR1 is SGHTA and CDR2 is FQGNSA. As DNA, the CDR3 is TGTGCCAGCAGCTACCTATCAGATACGCAGTATTTT. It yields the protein CASSYLSDTQYF. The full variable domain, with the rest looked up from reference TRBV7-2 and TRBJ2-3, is GAGVSQSPSNKVTEKGKDVELRCDPISGHTALYWYRQSLGQGLEFLIYFQGNSAPDKSGLPSDRFSAERTGGSVSTLTIQRTQQEDSAVYLCASSYLSDTQYFGPGTRLTVL.

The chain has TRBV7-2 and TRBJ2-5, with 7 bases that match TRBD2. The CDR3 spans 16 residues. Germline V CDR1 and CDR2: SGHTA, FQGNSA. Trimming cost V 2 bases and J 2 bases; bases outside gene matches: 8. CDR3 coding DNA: TGTGCCAGCAGCTTAATGGGGAGCGGGGTACAAGAGACCCAGTACTTC. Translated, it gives CASSLMGSGVQETQYF.

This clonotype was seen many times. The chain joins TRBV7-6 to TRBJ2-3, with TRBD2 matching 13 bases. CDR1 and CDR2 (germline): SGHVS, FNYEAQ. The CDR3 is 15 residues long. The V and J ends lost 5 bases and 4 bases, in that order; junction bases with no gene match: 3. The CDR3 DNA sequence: TGTGCCAGCAGCCTACTAGCGGGAGGGGCAGATACGCAGTATTTT. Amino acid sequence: CASSLLAGGADTQYF.

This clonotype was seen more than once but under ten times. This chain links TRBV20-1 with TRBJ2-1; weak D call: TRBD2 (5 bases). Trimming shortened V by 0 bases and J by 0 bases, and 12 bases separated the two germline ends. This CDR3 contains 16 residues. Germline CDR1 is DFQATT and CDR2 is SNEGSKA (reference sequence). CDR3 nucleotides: TGCAGTGCTAGAGATAGTCCAACTAGCTCCTACAATGAGCAGTTCTTC. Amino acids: CSARDSPTSSYNEQFF.

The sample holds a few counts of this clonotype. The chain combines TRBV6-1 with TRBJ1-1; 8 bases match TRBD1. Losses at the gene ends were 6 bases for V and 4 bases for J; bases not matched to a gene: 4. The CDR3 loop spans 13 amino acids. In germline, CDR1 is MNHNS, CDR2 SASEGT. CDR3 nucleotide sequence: TGTGCCAGCAGAACCGACAGGGGCACTGAAGCTTTCTTT. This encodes CASRTDRGTEAFF.

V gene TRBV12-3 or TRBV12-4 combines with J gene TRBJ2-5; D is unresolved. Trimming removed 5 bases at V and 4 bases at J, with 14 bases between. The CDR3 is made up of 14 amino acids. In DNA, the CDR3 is TGTGCCAGCAGTGACTTAGGGCCGGGAGAGACCCAGTACTTC. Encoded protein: CASSDLGPGETQYF.

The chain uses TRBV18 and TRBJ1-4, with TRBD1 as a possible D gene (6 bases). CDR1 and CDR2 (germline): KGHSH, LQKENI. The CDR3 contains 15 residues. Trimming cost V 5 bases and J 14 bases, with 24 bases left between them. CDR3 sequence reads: CASSAETGQLLSLFF. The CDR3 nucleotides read TGTGCCAGCTCAGCCGAGACAGGACAACTACTATCTCTGTTTTTT.

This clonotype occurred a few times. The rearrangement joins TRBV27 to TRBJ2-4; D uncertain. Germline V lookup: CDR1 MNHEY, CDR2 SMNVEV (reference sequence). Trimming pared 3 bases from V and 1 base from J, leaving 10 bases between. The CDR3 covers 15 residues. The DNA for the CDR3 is TGTGCCAGCAGTTTCCGTTGGTCGGCCAAAAACATTCAGTACTTC. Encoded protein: CASSFRWSAKNIQYF.

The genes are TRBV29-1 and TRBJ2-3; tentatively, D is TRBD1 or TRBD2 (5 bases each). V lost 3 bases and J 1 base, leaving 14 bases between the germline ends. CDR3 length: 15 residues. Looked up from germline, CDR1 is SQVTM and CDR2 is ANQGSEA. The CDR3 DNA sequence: TGCAGCGTTGAGAGGGGAAGTCCCCGCACAGATACGCAGTATTTT. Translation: CSVERGSPRTDTQYF.

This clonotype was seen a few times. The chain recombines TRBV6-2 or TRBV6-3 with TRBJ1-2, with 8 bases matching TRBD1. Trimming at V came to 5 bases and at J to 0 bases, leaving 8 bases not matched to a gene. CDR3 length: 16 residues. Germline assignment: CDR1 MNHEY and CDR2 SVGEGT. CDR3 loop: CASSRQGWTTNYGYTF. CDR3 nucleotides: TGTGCCAGCAGTCGACAGGGGTGGACTACTAACTATGGCTACACCTTC.

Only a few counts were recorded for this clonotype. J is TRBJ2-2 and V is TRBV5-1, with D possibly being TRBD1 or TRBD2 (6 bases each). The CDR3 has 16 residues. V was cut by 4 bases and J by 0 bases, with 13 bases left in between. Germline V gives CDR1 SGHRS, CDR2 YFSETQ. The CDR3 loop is CASSAGQHANTGELFF. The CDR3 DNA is TGCGCCAGCAGCGCGGGACAACACGCGAACACCGGGGAGCTGTTTTTT.

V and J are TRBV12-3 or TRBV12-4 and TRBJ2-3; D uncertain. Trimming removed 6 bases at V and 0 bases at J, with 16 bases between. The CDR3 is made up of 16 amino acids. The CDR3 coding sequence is TGTGCCAGCAGGCCCCGTGCAACCTTTAGCACAGATACGCAGTATTTT. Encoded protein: CASRPRATFSTDTQYF.

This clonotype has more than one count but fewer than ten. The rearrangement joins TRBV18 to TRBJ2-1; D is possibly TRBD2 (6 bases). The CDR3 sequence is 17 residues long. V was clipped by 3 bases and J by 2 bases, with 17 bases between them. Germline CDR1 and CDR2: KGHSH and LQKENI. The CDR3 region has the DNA TGTGCCAGCTCACCTCCGATACGGCGGGGCCCCTACAATGAGCAGTTCTTC. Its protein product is CASSPPIRRGPYNEQFF.

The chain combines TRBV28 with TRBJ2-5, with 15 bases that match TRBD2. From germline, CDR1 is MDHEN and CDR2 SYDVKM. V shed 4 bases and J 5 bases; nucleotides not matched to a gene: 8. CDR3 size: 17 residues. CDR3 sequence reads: CASSSGGLAGGGETQYF. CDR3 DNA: TGTGCCAGCAGTTCAGGGGGACTAGCGGGGGGAGGGGAGACCCAGTACTTC.

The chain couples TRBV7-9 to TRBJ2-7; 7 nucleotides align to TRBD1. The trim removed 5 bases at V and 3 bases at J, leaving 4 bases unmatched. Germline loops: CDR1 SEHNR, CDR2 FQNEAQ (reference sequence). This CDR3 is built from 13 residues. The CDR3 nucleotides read TGTGCCAGCAGCGCGACAGGGATCTACGAGCAGTACTTC. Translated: CASSATGIYEQYF. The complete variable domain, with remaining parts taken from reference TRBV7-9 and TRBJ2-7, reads DTGVSQNPRHKITKRGQNVTFRCDPISEHNRLYWYRQTLGQGPEFLTYFQNEAQLEKSRLLSDRFSAERPKGSFSTLEIQRTEQGDSAMYLCASSATGIYEQYFGPGTRLTVT.

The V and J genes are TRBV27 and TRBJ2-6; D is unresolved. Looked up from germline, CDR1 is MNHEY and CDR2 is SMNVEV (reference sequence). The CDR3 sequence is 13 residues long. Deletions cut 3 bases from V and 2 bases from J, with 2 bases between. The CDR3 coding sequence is TGTGCCAGCAGTTTTGCTGGGGCCAACGTCCTGACTTTC. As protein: CASSFAGANVLTF.

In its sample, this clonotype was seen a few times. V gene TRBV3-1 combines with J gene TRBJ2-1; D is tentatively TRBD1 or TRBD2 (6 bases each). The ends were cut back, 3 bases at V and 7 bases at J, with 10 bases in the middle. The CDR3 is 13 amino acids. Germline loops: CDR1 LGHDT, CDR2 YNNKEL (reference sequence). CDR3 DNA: TGTGCCAGCAGCCAGGGGGGCAGAAATGAGCAGTTCTTC. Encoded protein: CASSQGGRNEQFF.

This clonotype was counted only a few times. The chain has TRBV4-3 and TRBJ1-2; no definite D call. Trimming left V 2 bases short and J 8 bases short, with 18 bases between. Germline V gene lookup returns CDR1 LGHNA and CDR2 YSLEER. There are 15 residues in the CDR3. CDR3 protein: CASSQNKWVPRGYTF. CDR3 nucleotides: TGCGCCAGCAGCCAAAACAAGTGGGTACCTCGAGGCTACACCTTC.

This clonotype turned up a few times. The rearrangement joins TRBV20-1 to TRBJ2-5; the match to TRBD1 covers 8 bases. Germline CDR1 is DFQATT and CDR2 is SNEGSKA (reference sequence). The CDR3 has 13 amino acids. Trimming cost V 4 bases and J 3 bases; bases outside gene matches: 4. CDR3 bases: TGCAGTGCTATCCTGGACAGGGAAGAGACCCAGTACTTC. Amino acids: CSAILDREETQYF.

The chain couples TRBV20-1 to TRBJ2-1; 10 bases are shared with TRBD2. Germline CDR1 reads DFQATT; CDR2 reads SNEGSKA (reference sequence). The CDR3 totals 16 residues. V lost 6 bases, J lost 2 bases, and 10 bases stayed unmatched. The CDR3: CSALRTSGGTYNEQFF. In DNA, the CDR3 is TGCAGTGCGCTACGGACTAGCGGCGGGACCTACAATGAGCAGTTCTTC.

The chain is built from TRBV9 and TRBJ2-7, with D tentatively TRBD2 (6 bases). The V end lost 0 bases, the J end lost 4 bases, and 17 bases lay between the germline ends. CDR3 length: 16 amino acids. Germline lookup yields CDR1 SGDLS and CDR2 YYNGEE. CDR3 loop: CASSVGWGDDRYEQYF. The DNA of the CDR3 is TGTGCCAGCAGCGTAGGATGGGGGGACGATCGGTACGAGCAGTACTTC.

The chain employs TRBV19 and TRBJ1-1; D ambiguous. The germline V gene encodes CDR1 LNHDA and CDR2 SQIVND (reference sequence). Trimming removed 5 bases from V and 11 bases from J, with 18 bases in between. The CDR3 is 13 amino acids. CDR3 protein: CASSFLGGIVAFF. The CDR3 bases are TGTGCCAGTAGTTTTTTAGGAGGGATTGTCGCTTTCTTT.